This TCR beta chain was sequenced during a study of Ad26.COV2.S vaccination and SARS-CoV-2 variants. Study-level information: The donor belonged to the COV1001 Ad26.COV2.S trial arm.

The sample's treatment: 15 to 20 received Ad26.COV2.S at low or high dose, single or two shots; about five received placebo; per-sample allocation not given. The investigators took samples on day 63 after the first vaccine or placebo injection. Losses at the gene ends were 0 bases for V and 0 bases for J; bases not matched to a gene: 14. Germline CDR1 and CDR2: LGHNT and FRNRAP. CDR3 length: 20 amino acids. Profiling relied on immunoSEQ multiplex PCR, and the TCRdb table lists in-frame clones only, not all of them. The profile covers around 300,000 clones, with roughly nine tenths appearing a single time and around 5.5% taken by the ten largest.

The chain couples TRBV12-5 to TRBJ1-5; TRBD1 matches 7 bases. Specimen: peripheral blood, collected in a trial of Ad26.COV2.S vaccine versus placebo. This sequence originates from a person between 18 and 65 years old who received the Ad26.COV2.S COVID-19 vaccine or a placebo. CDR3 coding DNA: TGTGCTAGTGGTTTGGTCCCCCGGTGGACAGGTGATTATAGCAATCAGCCCCAGCATTTT. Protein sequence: CASGLVPRWTGDYSNQPQHF.